These T cell receptor beta chains were read from a single sample in a study of T cells in localized non-small cell lung cancer. Some clones are missing from TCRdb's copy, which holds only in-frame ones; the method was immunoSEQ multiplex PCR. The repertoire holds about 56,000 clones, with roughly 89% as singletons. Sequenced material: peripheral blood, taken before any cancer treatment. The receptor source for this set is a woman aged 40-70 years with stage I lung adenocarcinoma. CDR3s include the opening cysteine and the closing phenylalanine or tryptophan. The D gene is left open where the match is weak. Part of the rows lack a size; the others show once, few, many or a class for expanded clones.

v_gene: TRBV5-4
abundance: -
j_gene: TRBJ1-2
d_gene: -
CDR3aa: CASSLTGDHGYTF
CDR3nt: TGTGCCAGCAGCTTGACAGGTGACCATGGCTACACCTTC

v_gene: TRBV7-2
abundance: -
j_gene: TRBJ2-3
d_gene: -
CDR3aa: CASSLVPPNTQYF
CDR3nt: TGTGCCAGCAGCTTAGTACCCCCCAATACGCAGTATTTT

v_gene: TRBV30
abundance: -
j_gene: TRBJ2-7
d_gene: TRBD1
CDR3aa: CAWSETGGREQYF
CDR3nt: TGTGCCTGGAGTGAGACAGGGGGTCGCGAGCAGTACTTC

v_gene: TRBV7-2
abundance: -
j_gene: TRBJ2-2
d_gene: -
CDR3aa: CASSLAGTGKGGELFF
CDR3nt: TGTGCCAGCAGCTTAGCGGGCACAGGGAAGGGCGGGGAGCTGTTTTTT

v_gene: TRBV7-9
abundance: -
j_gene: TRBJ1-4
d_gene: TRBD1
CDR3aa: CASSSGTGRLDEKLFF
CDR3nt: TGTGCCAGCAGTTCCGGGACAGGGAGGCTGGATGAAAAACTGTTTTTT

v_gene: TRBV27
abundance: -
j_gene: TRBJ1-4
d_gene: TRBD1
CDR3aa: CASSTRQGVREKLFF
CDR3nt: TGTGCCAGCAGTACCAGACAGGGTGTACGAGAAAAACTGTTTTTT

v_gene: TRBV11-3
abundance: -
j_gene: TRBJ2-1
d_gene: TRBD2
CDR3aa: CASSSGLAGGNEQFF
CDR3nt: TGTGCCAGCAGCTCGGGACTAGCGGGGGGAAATGAGCAGTTCTTC

v_gene: TRBV10-2
abundance: -
j_gene: TRBJ2-2
d_gene: -
CDR3aa: CASSDRQGRYTGELFF
CDR3nt: TGCGCCAGCAGTGATCGCCAGGGGAGATACACCGGGGAGCTGTTTTTT

v_gene: TRBV30
abundance: once
j_gene: TRBJ2-1
d_gene: -
CDR3aa: CAWSVRRGLVRRNEQFF
CDR3nt: TGTGCCTGGAGTGTACGGAGAGGGTTGGTTAGGAGGAATGAGCAGTTCTTC

v_gene: TRBV14
abundance: -
j_gene: TRBJ2-1
d_gene: -
CDR3aa: CASSPLVSPRSGEQFF
CDR3nt: TGTGCCAGCAGCCCACTCGTTAGCCCACGGTCGGGTGAGCAGTTCTTC

v_gene: TRBV5-6
abundance: -
j_gene: TRBJ1-1
d_gene: TRBD1
CDR3aa: CASSPNPGQLIIGTEAFF
CDR3nt: TGTGCCAGCAGCCCCAATCCGGGACAGCTAATTATCGGCACTGAAGCTTTCTTT

v_gene: TRBV4-1
abundance: once
j_gene: TRBJ1-4
d_gene: -
CDR3aa: CASSQEETEKKLFF
CDR3nt: TGCGCCAGCAGCCAAGAGGAGACAGAAAAAAAACTGTTTTTT

v_gene: TRBV7-2
abundance: once
j_gene: TRBJ2-5
d_gene: -
CDR3aa: CASSLLIGAQETQYF
CDR3nt: TGTGCCAGCAGCTTATTAATCGGCGCGCAAGAGACCCAGTACTTC

v_gene: TRBV10-2
abundance: once
j_gene: TRBJ2-1
d_gene: -
CDR3aa: CASSESRSGPGGEQFF
CDR3nt: TGCGCCAGCAGTGAGAGTAGGAGCGGTCCCGGGGGTGAGCAGTTCTTC

v_gene: TRBV4-2
abundance: -
j_gene: TRBJ1-5
d_gene: -
CDR3aa: CASSQSQGNQPQHF
CDR3nt: TGTGCCAGCAGCCAGTCTCAGGGCAATCAGCCCCAGCATTTT

v_gene: TRBV7-2
abundance: -
j_gene: TRBJ2-7
d_gene: TRBD1
CDR3aa: CASSLWADRDEQYF
CDR3nt: TGTGCCAGCAGCTTATGGGCGGACAGGGACGAGCAGTACTTC

v_gene: TRBV4-3
abundance: -
j_gene: TRBJ1-4
d_gene: -
CDR3aa: CASSLGLQGEKLFF
CDR3nt: TGCGCCAGCAGCCTGGGACTTCAAGGGGAAAAACTGTTTTTT

v_gene: TRBV7-2
abundance: few
j_gene: TRBJ2-6
d_gene: TRBD1
CDR3aa: CASSPTGTGGSGANVLTF
CDR3nt: TGTGCCAGCAGCCCAACGGGGACAGGGGGCTCTGGGGCCAACGTCCTGACTTTC

v_gene: TRBV2
abundance: -
j_gene: TRBJ2-2
d_gene: -
CDR3aa: CASRSGRMGTGELFF
CDR3nt: TGTGCCAGCAGATCAGGGAGGATGGGCACCGGGGAGCTGTTTTTT

v_gene: TRBV5-6
abundance: -
j_gene: TRBJ1-2
d_gene: TRBD1
CDR3aa: CASSSFDRGYGYTF
CDR3nt: TGTGCCAGCAGCAGTTTTGACAGGGGCTATGGCTACACCTTC

v_gene: TRBV5-1
abundance: -
j_gene: TRBJ1-5
d_gene: TRBD1
CDR3aa: CASSLNPGTGVASNQPQHF
CDR3nt: TGCGCCAGCAGCTTGAACCCCGGGACAGGGGTGGCGTCTAATCAGCCCCAGCATTTT

v_gene: TRBV6-5
abundance: -
j_gene: TRBJ1-5
d_gene: -
CDR3aa: CASSYSGNGNQPQHF
CDR3nt: TGTGCCAGCAGTTACTCAGGGAATGGCAATCAGCCCCAGCATTTT

v_gene: TRBV18
abundance: -
j_gene: TRBJ2-3
d_gene: -
CDR3aa: CASSPGAPPDTQYF
CDR3nt: TGTGCCAGCTCACCAGGGGCCCCCCCGGACACGCAGTATTTT

v_gene: TRBV18
abundance: -
j_gene: TRBJ2-1
d_gene: -
CDR3aa: CASSLQFSYNEQFF
CDR3nt: TGTGCCAGCTCACTGCAGTTCTCCTACAATGAGCAGTTCTTC

v_gene: TRBV28
abundance: -
j_gene: TRBJ2-7
d_gene: TRBD2
CDR3aa: CAHGTSGYEQYF
CDR3nt: TGTGCGCACGGGACTAGCGGTTACGAGCAGTACTTC

v_gene: TRBV18
abundance: -
j_gene: TRBJ2-2
d_gene: -
CDR3aa: CASSPRPRQGGTGELFF
CDR3nt: TGTGCCAGCTCACCACGTCCGAGACAGGGAGGCACCGGGGAGCTGTTTTTT

v_gene: TRBV2
abundance: -
j_gene: TRBJ1-1
d_gene: -
CDR3aa: CASSTSTVSRNTEAFF
CDR3nt: TGTGCCAGCAGTACCTCGACAGTTTCCCGAAACACTGAAGCTTTCTTT

v_gene: TRBV28
abundance: -
j_gene: TRBJ1-6
d_gene: -
CDR3aa: CASRDSQWRNSPLHF
CDR3nt: TGTGCCAGCAGGGACTCACAGTGGCGTAATTCACCCCTCCACTTT

v_gene: TRBV10-3
abundance: once
j_gene: TRBJ2-5
d_gene: -
CDR3aa: CAIRGDGKETQYF
CDR3nt: TGTGCCATCAGAGGAGACGGAAAAGAGACCCAGTACTTC

v_gene: TRBV27
abundance: large
j_gene: TRBJ2-7
d_gene: -
CDR3aa: CASSKEVYSYEQYF
CDR3nt: TGTGCCAGCAGTAAAGAAGTATACTCCTACGAGCAGTACTTC

v_gene: TRBV19
abundance: -
j_gene: TRBJ1-6
d_gene: -
CDR3aa: CASSEGILHNSPLHF
CDR3nt: TGTGCCAGTAGTGAGGGGATTCTGCATAATTCACCCCTCCACTTT

v_gene: TRBV29-1
abundance: few
j_gene: TRBJ2-6
d_gene: -
CDR3aa: CSVEGYSGANVLTF
CDR3nt: TGCAGCGTTGAAGGGTATTCTGGGGCCAACGTCCTGACTTTC

v_gene: TRBV7-8
abundance: -
j_gene: TRBJ2-5
d_gene: TRBD2
CDR3aa: CATPSGGETQYF
CDR3nt: TGTGCCACCCCGTCGGGGGGAGAGACCCAGTACTTC

v_gene: TRBV6-5
abundance: -
j_gene: TRBJ1-1
d_gene: -
CDR3aa: CASSYERVTEAFF
CDR3nt: TGTGCCAGCAGTTACGAGAGGGTCACTGAAGCTTTCTTT

v_gene: TRBV19
abundance: -
j_gene: TRBJ1-1
d_gene: TRBD1
CDR3aa: CASSYPGQGSTEAFF
CDR3nt: TGTGCCAGTAGTTACCCGGGACAGGGATCCACTGAAGCTTTCTTT

v_gene: TRBV5-6
abundance: -
j_gene: TRBJ2-1
d_gene: -
CDR3aa: CASSVRDNEQFF
CDR3nt: TGTGCCAGCAGTGTGAGAGACAATGAGCAGTTCTTC

v_gene: TRBV7-9
abundance: -
j_gene: TRBJ1-1
d_gene: -
CDR3aa: CASSTAVGNTEAFF
CDR3nt: TGTGCCAGCAGCACAGCAGTGGGAAACACTGAAGCTTTCTTT

v_gene: TRBV5-6
abundance: -
j_gene: TRBJ1-5
d_gene: TRBD1
CDR3aa: CASSRGTGTGTAQHF
CDR3nt: TGTGCCAGCAGCCGCGGGACCGGGACCGGGACAGCCCAGCATTTT

v_gene: TRBV28
abundance: -
j_gene: TRBJ1-2
d_gene: TRBD1
CDR3aa: CAARQGKGYGYTF
CDR3nt: TGTGCCGCACGACAGGGGAAGGGCTATGGCTACACCTTC

v_gene: TRBV6-6
abundance: -
j_gene: TRBJ1-2
d_gene: -
CDR3aa: CASSRGSYGYTF
CDR3nt: TGTGCCAGCAGTAGGGGGAGCTATGGCTACACCTTC

v_gene: TRBV5-1
abundance: -
j_gene: TRBJ1-6
d_gene: TRBD1
CDR3aa: CASSPPGQGPLHF
CDR3nt: TGCGCCAGCAGCCCGCCGGGACAGGGACCCCTCCACTTT

v_gene: TRBV6-4
abundance: -
j_gene: TRBJ1-5
d_gene: -
CDR3aa: CASSVEGDQPQHF
CDR3nt: TGTGCCAGCAGTGTAGAAGGAGATCAGCCCCAGCATTTT

v_gene: TRBV27
abundance: -
j_gene: TRBJ2-5
d_gene: TRBD2
CDR3aa: CASSLSSGGRQETQYF
CDR3nt: TGTGCCAGCAGTTTATCTAGCGGGGGGCGCCAAGAGACCCAGTACTTC

v_gene: TRBV7-9
abundance: -
j_gene: TRBJ2-2
d_gene: -
CDR3aa: CASSFQGSTGELFF
CDR3nt: TGTGCCAGCAGCTTCCAGGGCTCGACCGGGGAGCTGTTTTTT

v_gene: TRBV19
abundance: once
j_gene: TRBJ1-2
d_gene: TRBD1
CDR3aa: CASSPRQGWNGYTF
CDR3nt: TGTGCCAGTAGTCCTAGACAGGGTTGGAATGGCTACACCTTC

v_gene: TRBV25-1
abundance: once
j_gene: TRBJ2-5
d_gene: -
CDR3aa: CASSESWRAPQETQYF
CDR3nt: TGTGCCAGCAGTGAATCCTGGAGGGCACCGCAAGAGACCCAGTACTTC

v_gene: TRBV6-5
abundance: -
j_gene: TRBJ2-7
d_gene: -
CDR3aa: CASSYGGWDYEQYF
CDR3nt: TGTGCCAGCAGTTATGGCGGGTGGGACTACGAGCAGTACTTC

v_gene: TRBV5-5
abundance: -
j_gene: TRBJ1-4
d_gene: -
CDR3aa: CASSLTGHTTNEKLFF
CDR3nt: TGTGCCAGCAGCTTGACAGGTCACACAACTAATGAAAAACTGTTTTTT

v_gene: TRBV27
abundance: -
j_gene: TRBJ1-2
d_gene: TRBD1
CDR3aa: CASGGTAVYGYTF
CDR3nt: TGTGCCAGCGGAGGGACAGCTGTCTATGGCTACACCTTC

v_gene: TRBV5-1
abundance: once
j_gene: TRBJ2-7
d_gene: -
CDR3aa: CASSKDPFYEQYF
CDR3nt: TGCGCCAGCAGCAAAGACCCGTTCTACGAGCAGTACTTC

v_gene: TRBV19
abundance: once
j_gene: TRBJ1-5
d_gene: -
CDR3aa: CASMEGVGNQPQHF
CDR3nt: TGTGCCAGTATGGAAGGGGTTGGCAATCAGCCCCAGCATTTT

v_gene: TRBV28
abundance: -
j_gene: TRBJ2-3
d_gene: -
CDR3aa: CASSFLAGTDTQYF
CDR3nt: TGTGCCAGCAGTTTTTTAGCCGGAACAGATACGCAGTATTTT